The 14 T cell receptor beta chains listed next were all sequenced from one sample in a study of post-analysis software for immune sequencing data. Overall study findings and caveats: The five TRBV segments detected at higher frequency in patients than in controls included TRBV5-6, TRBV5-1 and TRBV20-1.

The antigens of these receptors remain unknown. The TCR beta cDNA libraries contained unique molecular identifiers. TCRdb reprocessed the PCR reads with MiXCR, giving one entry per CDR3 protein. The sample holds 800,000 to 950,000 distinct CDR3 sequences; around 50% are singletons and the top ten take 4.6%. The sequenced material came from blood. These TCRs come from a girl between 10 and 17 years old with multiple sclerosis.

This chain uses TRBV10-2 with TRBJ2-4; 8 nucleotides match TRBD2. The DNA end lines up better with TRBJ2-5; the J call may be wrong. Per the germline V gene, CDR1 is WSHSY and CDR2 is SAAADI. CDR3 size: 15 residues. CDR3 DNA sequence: TGCGCCAGCGGGTGGACTAGCTCTTATGTGGAGACCCAGTACTTC. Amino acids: CASGWTSSYVETQYF.

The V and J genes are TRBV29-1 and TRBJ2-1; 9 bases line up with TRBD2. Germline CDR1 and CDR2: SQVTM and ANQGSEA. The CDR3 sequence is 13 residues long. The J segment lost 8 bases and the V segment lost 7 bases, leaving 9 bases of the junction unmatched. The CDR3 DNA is TGCAGCGGGCGGGGGGGTCCCGGGCATGAGCAGTTCTTC. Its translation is CSGRGGPGHEQFF.

The chain's CDR3 is CASSLPAAGGGDTQYF. In DNA, the CDR3 is TGTGCCAGCAGCTTGCCGGCCGCGGGAGGGGGAGATACGCAGTATTTT. The chain recombines TRBV5-6 with TRBJ2-3, with 9 nucleotides matching TRBD2. Germline CDR1 and CDR2: SGHDT and YYEEEE. Losses at the gene ends were 1 base for V and 5 bases for J; bases not matched to a gene: 8. CDR3 length equals 16 residues.

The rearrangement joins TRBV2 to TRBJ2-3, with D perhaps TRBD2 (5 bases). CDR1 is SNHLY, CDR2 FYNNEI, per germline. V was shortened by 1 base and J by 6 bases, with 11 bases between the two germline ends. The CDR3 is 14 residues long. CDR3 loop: CASSEGRLVDTQYF. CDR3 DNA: TGTGCCAGCAGTGAAGGGAGGCTAGTTGATACGCAGTATTTT.

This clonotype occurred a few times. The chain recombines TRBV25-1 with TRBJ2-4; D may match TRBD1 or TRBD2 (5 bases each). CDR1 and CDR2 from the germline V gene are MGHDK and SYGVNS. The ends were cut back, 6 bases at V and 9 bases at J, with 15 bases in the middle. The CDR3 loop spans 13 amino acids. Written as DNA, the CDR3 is TGTGCCAGCAGCCGTCAGGGTGAGGGCATTCAGTACTTC. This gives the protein CASSRQGEGIQYF.

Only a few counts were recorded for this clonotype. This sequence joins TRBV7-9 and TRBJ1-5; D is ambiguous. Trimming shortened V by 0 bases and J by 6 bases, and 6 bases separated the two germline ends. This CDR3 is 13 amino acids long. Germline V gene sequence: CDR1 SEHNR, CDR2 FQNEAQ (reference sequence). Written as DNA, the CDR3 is TGTGCCAGCAGCTTAGCGGGTTTTCAGCCCCAGCATTTT. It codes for CASSLAGFQPQHF.

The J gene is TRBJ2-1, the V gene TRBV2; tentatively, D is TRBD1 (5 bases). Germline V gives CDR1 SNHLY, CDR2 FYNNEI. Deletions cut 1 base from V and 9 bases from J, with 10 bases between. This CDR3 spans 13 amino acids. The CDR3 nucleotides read TGTGCCAGCAGTGAAGGCAGGGTACTTGAGCAGTTCTTC. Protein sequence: CASSEGRVLEQFF.

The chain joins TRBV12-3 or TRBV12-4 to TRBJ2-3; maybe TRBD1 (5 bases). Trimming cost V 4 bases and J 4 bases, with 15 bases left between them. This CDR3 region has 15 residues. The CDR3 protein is CASSSGRRVSDTQYF. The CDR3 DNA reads TGTGCCAGCAGTTCTGGACGCAGGGTATCAGATACGCAGTATTTT.

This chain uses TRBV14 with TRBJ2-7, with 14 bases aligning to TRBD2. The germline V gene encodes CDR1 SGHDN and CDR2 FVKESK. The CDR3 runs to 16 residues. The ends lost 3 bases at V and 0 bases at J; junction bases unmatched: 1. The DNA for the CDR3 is TGTGCCAGCAGCCAGACTAGCGGGAGGGTCTCCTACGAGCAGTACTTC. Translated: CASSQTSGRVSYEQYF.

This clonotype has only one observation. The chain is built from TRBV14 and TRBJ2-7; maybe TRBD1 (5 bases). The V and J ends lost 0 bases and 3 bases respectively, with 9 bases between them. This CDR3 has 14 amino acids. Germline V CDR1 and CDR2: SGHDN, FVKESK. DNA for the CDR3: TGTGCCAGCAGCCAAGATATGGGGCACTACGAGCAGTACTTC. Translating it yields CASSQDMGHYEQYF.

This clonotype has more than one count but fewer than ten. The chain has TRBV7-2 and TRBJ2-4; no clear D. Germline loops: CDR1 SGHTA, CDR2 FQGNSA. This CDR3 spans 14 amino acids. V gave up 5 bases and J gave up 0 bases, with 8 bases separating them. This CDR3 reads CASSPSGAKNIQYF. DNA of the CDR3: TGTGCCAGCAGCCCCAGTGGAGCCAAAAACATTCAGTACTTC.

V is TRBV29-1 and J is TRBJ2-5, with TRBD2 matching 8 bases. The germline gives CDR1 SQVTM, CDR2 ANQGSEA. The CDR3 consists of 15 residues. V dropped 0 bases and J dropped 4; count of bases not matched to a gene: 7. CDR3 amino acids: CSVEDGVAGIETQYF. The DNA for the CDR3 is TGCAGCGTTGAAGATGGAGTAGCGGGGATAGAGACCCAGTACTTC. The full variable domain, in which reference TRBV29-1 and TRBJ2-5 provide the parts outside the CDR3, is SAVISQKPSRDICQRGTSLTIQCQVDSQVTMMFWYRQQPGQSLTLIATANQGSEATYESGFVIDKFPISRPNLTFSTLTVSNMSPEDSSIYLCSVEDGVAGIETQYFGPGTRLLVL.

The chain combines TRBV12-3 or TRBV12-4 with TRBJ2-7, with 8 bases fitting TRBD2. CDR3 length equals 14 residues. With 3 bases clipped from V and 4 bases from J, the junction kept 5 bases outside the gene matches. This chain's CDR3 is CASSLGGGIYEQYF. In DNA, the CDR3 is TGTGCCAGCAGTTTGGGCGGGGGGATATACGAGCAGTACTTC.

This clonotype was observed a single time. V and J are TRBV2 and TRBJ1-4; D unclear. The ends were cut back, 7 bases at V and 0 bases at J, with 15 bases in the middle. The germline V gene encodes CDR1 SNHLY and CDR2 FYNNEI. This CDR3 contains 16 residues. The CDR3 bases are TGTGCCAGCACTTACCCGGTCGGGGCAACTAATGAAAAACTGTTTTTT. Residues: CASTYPVGATNEKLFF.